These 27 T cell receptor beta chains were sequenced from one sample in a study of neurological immune-mediated disorders. TCRdb re-called the 5' RACE reads with MiXCR, one entry per CDR3 protein. This sample yields 45,000 to 55,000 distinct CDR3 sequences, of which roughly 3.8% are seen a single time; 5% to 7% belongs to the top ten. The sequenced material came from PBMCs. Receptors were obtained from a man in his 60s with multiple sclerosis.

This clonotype occurred many times. This rearrangement joins TRBV5-1 to TRBJ2-7, with D perhaps TRBD1 (5 bases). The CDR3 is 15 amino acids. The V gene lost 0 bases and the J gene lost 2 bases, with 12 bases spanning the gap. Germline V gene sequence: CDR1 SGHRS, CDR2 YFSETQ. The CDR3 DNA reads as TGCGCCAGCAGCTTGGACGGCGGCAGGGCCTACGAGCAGTACTTC. This sequence encodes CASSLDGGRAYEQYF.

This clonotype was seen at least ten times. V is TRBV20-1 and J is TRBJ2-7; D uncertain. The CDR3 is made up of 15 amino acids. Trimming left V 0 bases short and J 4 bases short, with 16 bases between. Germline CDR1 reads DFQATT; CDR2 reads SNEGSKA (reference sequence). CDR3 protein: CSARDLPKLTYEQYF. The CDR3 bases are TGCAGTGCTAGAGATCTACCGAAACTGACTTACGAGCAGTACTTC.

The table lists this clonotype with many counts. This chain joins TRBV4-1 and TRBJ2-7, with D possibly TRBD1 on 6 matching bases. Germline CDR1 and CDR2: MGHRA and YSYEKL. The CDR3 has 15 residues. V lost 0 bases and J 3 bases, leaving 12 bases between the germline ends. CDR3 in DNA: TGCGCCAGCAGCCAAGACTTGACAGGTGACTACGAGCAGTACTTC. It translates to CASSQDLTGDYEQYF.

The sample holds many counts of this clonotype. The chain recombines TRBV10-3 with TRBJ2-7; either TRBD1 or TRBD2 may fit D (6 bases each). This CDR3 contains 17 residues. Trimming cost V 0 bases and J 5 bases, with 20 bases left between them. CDR1 is ENHRY and CDR2 is SYGVKD in the germline V gene. The CDR3 nucleotides are TGTGCCATCAGTGAGTCGGGTGGGGGGCAGGGGATCAACGAGCAGTACTTC. It encodes CAISESGGGQGINEQYF.

Ten or more counts support this clonotype. The chain joins TRBV15 to TRBJ2-7; D may correspond to TRBD1 or TRBD2 (5 bases each). Germline assignment: CDR1 LNHNV and CDR2 YYDKDF (reference sequence). V lost 0 bases and J lost 2, with 11 bases in between. The CDR3 spans 15 residues. The CDR3: CATSRDPGATYEQYF. CDR3 bases: TGTGCCACCAGCAGAGATCCCGGGGCGACCTACGAGCAGTACTTC.

This sequence joins TRBV25-1 and TRBJ1-2; maybe TRBD1 (5 bases). Germline V CDR1 and CDR2: MGHDK, SYGVNS. The CDR3 length is 15 residues. Between the trimmed V and J ends, which lost 1 base and 2 bases, there was a span of 11 bases. The CDR3 DNA is TGTGCCAGCAGTGAATCGGGGCGGGGGAACTATGGCTACACCTTC. Amino acid sequence: CASSESGRGNYGYTF.

This clonotype showed up many times. The chain combines TRBV5-1 with TRBJ2-3; the match to TRBD2 covers 12 bases. Germline V lookup: CDR1 SGHRS, CDR2 YFSETQ. V lost 3 bases to trimming and J lost 5 bases; unmatched junction nucleotides: 7. The CDR3 length is 16 residues. CDR3 bases: TGCGCCAGCAGCTCCCTAGCGGGGGGGCCAGAAGATACGCAGTATTTT. Its protein product is CASSSLAGGPEDTQYF.

The genes are TRBV6-1 and TRBJ1-1; unclear D gene. The germline V gene encodes CDR1 MNHNS and CDR2 SASEGT. Between the trimmed V and J ends, which lost 10 bases and 7 bases, there was a span of 13 bases. The length of the CDR3 is 11 residues. The CDR3 sequence is CAIRTVDEAFF. The CDR3 DNA follows: TGTGCCATCAGGACCGTTGATGAAGCTTTCTTT.

This clonotype appeared a few times. This may come from a read error, since a much larger clone is one base off. V gene TRBV28 combines with J gene TRBJ2-5; tentatively, D is TRBD2 (5 bases). Germline loops: CDR1 MDHEN, CDR2 SYDVKM. CDR3 size: 11 residues. CDR3 in DNA: TGTGACAGCAGTTTAGCGGAGACCCAGTACTTC. It encodes CDSSLAETQYF.

Many counts were recorded for this clonotype. V is TRBV27 and J is TRBJ1-1; perhaps TRBD1 as D (6 bases). Trimming left V 3 bases short and J 4 bases short, with 12 bases between. Germline V gene lookup returns CDR1 MNHEY and CDR2 SMNVEV (reference sequence). The CDR3 extends over 14 amino acids. Written as DNA, the CDR3 is TGTGCCAGCAGTTTTTCAGGGGCCGGCACTGAAGCTTTCTTT. Translated: CASSFSGAGTEAFF.

The sample holds many counts of this clonotype. The V and J genes are TRBV5-1 and TRBJ2-2; D is unresolved. The CDR3 length is 13 residues. V dropped 4 bases and J dropped 6 bases, with 10 bases sitting between them. CDR1 and CDR2 (germline): SGHRS, YFSETQ. CDR3 sequence (DNA): TGCGCCAGCAGCCCAAACGACTCCGGGGAGCTGTTTTTT. This encodes CASSPNDSGELFF.

This clonotype was seen ten or more times. The genes are TRBV5-5 and TRBJ1-3; the D is unclear. Germline CDR1 and CDR2: SGHKS and YYEKEE (reference sequence). The germline V and J ends were trimmed by 3 bases and 0 bases, with 7 bases remaining between them. The CDR3 runs 14 residues. CDR3 sequence reads: CASSYGSSGNTIYF. The CDR3 DNA reads TGTGCCAGCAGCTACGGGTCCTCTGGAAACACCATATATTTT.

This clonotype was recorded many times. The CDR3 here is CASRRSAGVLDTQYF. The CDR3 DNA sequence: TGCGCCAGCAGGAGATCAGCGGGAGTCTTAGATACGCAGTATTTT. The chain recombines TRBV5-1 with TRBJ2-3; 8 nucleotides agree with TRBD2. V dropped 5 bases and J dropped 5; count of bases not matched to a gene: 10. Looked up from germline, CDR1 is SGHRS and CDR2 is YFSETQ. CDR3 length equals 15 residues.

This clonotype was detected many times. The chain couples TRBV19 to TRBJ1-2, with D possibly being TRBD1 (6 bases). This CDR3 has 17 amino acids. The ends were cut back, 7 bases at V and 5 bases at J, with 26 bases in the middle. In germline, CDR1 is LNHDA, CDR2 SQIVND (reference sequence). The CDR3 loop is CASTRSTTFTGRYGYTF. CDR3 nucleotides: TGTGCCAGTACCCGATCCACGACCTTCACAGGGAGGTATGGCTACACCTTC.

This clonotype was observed many times. The chain uses TRBV15 and TRBJ2-1; no clear D. Germline CDR1 and CDR2: LNHNV and YYDKDF (reference sequence). V lost 5 bases and J lost 9, with 14 bases in between. CDR3 size: 13 residues. CDR3 bases: TGTGCCACCAGCCCTATTAGCTGGAGTGAGCAGTTCTTC. It translates to CATSPISWSEQFF. The full variable domain, completed using reference TRBV15 and TRBJ2-1, is DAMVIQNPRYQVTQFGKPVTLSCSQTLNHNVMYWYQQKSSQAPKLLFHYYDKDFNNEADTPDNFQSRRPNTSFCFLDIRSPGLGDTAMYLCATSPISWSEQFFGPGTRLTVL.

This clonotype was seen repeatedly, ten times or more. V usage is TRBV20-1 and J usage is TRBJ2-2; D may match TRBD1 or TRBD2 (7 bases each). The CDR3 covers 14 residues. Trimming took 1 base from V and 6 from J, leaving 12 bases between them. Per the germline V gene, CDR1 is DFQATT and CDR2 is SNEGSKA (reference sequence). CDR3 sequence (DNA): TGCAGTGCTAGAGCAGGGGGGGATGCCGGGGAGCTGTTTTTT. Residues: CSARAGGDAGELFF.

This clonotype was recorded a few times. This chain uses TRBV19 with TRBJ1-5, with D possibly matching TRBD1 (6 bases). Looked up from germline, CDR1 is LNHDA and CDR2 is SQIVND (reference sequence). The CDR3 has 14 amino acids. V lost 9 bases and J 4 bases, leaving 16 bases between the germline ends. CDR3 bases: TGTGCCAGCGCCACAGGGCTGGGGAATCAGCCCCAGCATTTT. Its translation is CASATGLGNQPQHF.

This clonotype was seen ten or more times. The chain has TRBV5-6 and TRBJ2-7; 7 bases map to TRBD1. Per the germline V gene, CDR1 is SGHDT and CDR2 is YYEEEE. With 1 base clipped from V and 2 bases from J, the junction kept 9 bases outside the gene matches. There are 16 residues in the CDR3. In DNA form, the CDR3 reads TGTGCCAGCAGCTTGTTGGCACAGGGGACGGCCTACGAGCAGTACTTC. It encodes CASSLLAQGTAYEQYF.

The sample holds many counts of this clonotype. The chain has TRBV11-2 and TRBJ2-1; 9 nucleotides match TRBD2. Per germline, CDR1 SGHAT and CDR2 FQNNGV. J was trimmed by 6 bases and V by 3 bases; bases with no gene match: 3. The CDR3 spans 14 residues. This CDR3 reads CASSFKREANEQFF. CDR3 DNA: TGTGCCAGCAGCTTTAAGCGGGAGGCCAATGAGCAGTTCTTC. Full variable domain (missing parts from reference TRBV11-2 and TRBJ2-1): EAGVAQSPRYKIIEKRQSVAFWCNPISGHATLYWYQQILGQGPKLLIQFQNNGVVDDSQLPKDRFSAERLKGVDSTLKIQPAKLEDSAVYLCASSFKREANEQFFGPGTRLTVL.

This clonotype was detected many times. V usage is TRBV20-1 and J usage is TRBJ2-4; D is possibly TRBD1 or TRBD2 (6 bases each). V dropped 0 bases and J dropped 1 base, with 10 bases sitting between them. Germline V gene data show CDR1 as DFQATT and CDR2 as SNEGSKA (reference sequence). The CDR3 spans 15 residues. The CDR3 coding sequence is TGCAGTGCTAGAGAAACAGGGAGGGCCAAAAACATTCAGTACTTC. Protein product: CSARETGRAKNIQYF.

There are many counts of this clonotype. V gene TRBV10-3 combines with J gene TRBJ2-1, with 12 bases lining up with TRBD2. Per the germline V gene, CDR1 is ENHRY and CDR2 is SYGVKD. This CDR3 spans 16 amino acids. V shed 7 bases, J shed 4 bases, and the junction held 8 bases outside the gene matches. The CDR3: CAITRLAGATYNEQFF. The CDR3 DNA follows: TGTGCCATCACAAGACTAGCGGGGGCCACATACAATGAGCAGTTCTTC.

This clonotype occurred many times. The rearrangement uses TRBV9 and TRBJ1-5, with TRBD1 matching over 8 bases. The CDR3 has 15 amino acids. V was pared by 0 bases and J by 5 bases, with 4 bases of the junction left unmatched. Germline lookup yields CDR1 SGDLS and CDR2 YYNGEE. The CDR3 coding sequence is TGTGCCAGCAGCGTAGGGACAGGGAGGGATCAGCCCCAGCATTTT. This gives the protein CASSVGTGRDQPQHF.

This clonotype was counted many times. This sequence joins TRBV11-3 and TRBJ2-2, with D possibly matching TRBD2 (6 bases). The CDR3 spans 16 residues. Per germline, CDR1 SGHNT and CDR2 YENEEA. Trimming took 5 bases from V and 7 from J, leaving 20 bases between them. The CDR3 nucleotides read TGTGCCAGCAGCCTCACGCAGGACACGCGGGGCGGGGAGCTGTTTTTT. Amino acids: CASSLTQDTRGGELFF.

The genes are TRBV25-1 and TRBJ2-3; 13 bases match TRBD2. This CDR3 is 17 amino acids long. The germline CDR1 and CDR2 sequences are MGHDK and SYGVNS. V shed 4 bases, J shed 4 bases, and the junction held 8 bases outside the gene matches. CDR3 nucleotides: TGTGCCAGCAGTGCGGGGACTAGCGGGAAGGGACCAGATACGCAGTATTTT. As protein: CASSAGTSGKGPDTQYF.

This clonotype was observed many times. J is TRBJ2-7 and V is TRBV5-1; 8 nucleotides align to TRBD2. The CDR3 sequence is 15 residues long. V lost 4 bases and J lost 6; bases outside the gene matches: 12. The germline V gene encodes CDR1 SGHRS and CDR2 YFSETQ. DNA of the CDR3: TGCGCCAGCAGCCCAAGTCGGGGGGGAGGGTCCGAGCAGTACTTC. Protein: CASSPSRGGGSEQYF.

At least ten counts were recorded for this clonotype. The chain combines TRBV3-1 with TRBJ1-1, with TRBD1 matching over 7 bases. V was clipped by 2 bases and J by 3 bases; unmatched bases: 3. The CDR3 contains 14 residues. Germline lookup yields CDR1 LGHDT and CDR2 YNNKEL (reference sequence). This CDR3 reads CASSQSTGDTEAFF. CDR3 DNA sequence: TGTGCCAGCAGCCAATCTACAGGGGACACTGAAGCTTTCTTT.

About this clonotype itself: This may arise from a read error, as a much more abundant clone is one base away. J is TRBJ2-2 and V is TRBV20-1; TRBD1 matches 7 bases. J gave up 5 bases and V 3 bases, and 6 bases lay outside the gene matches. The CDR3 runs 14 residues. Germline assignment: CDR1 DFQATT and CDR2 SNEGSKA (reference sequence). The CDR3 coding sequence is TGCAGTGCTAGTCGGGACAGAGAAACCGGGGAGCTGTTTTTT. Translated: CSASRDRETGELFF.